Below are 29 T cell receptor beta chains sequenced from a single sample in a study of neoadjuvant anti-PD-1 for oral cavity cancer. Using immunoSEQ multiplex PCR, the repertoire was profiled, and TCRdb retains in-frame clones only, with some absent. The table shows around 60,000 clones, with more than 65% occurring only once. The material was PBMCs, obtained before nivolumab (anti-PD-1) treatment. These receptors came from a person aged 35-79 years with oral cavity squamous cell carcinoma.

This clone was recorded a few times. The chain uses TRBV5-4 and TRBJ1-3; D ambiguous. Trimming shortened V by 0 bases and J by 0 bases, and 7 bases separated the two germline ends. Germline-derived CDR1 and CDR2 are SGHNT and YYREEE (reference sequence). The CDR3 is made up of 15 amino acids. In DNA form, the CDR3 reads TGTGCCAGCAGCTTGGGCCCCAGCTCTGGAAACACCATATATTTT. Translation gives CASSLGPSSGNTIYF.

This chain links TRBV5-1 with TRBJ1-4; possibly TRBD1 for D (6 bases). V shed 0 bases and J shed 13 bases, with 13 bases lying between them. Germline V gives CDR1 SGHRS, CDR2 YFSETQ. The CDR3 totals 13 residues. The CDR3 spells CASSLGQGSGLFF. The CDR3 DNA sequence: TGCGCCAGCAGCTTGGGTCAGGGGAGCGGACTGTTTTTT.

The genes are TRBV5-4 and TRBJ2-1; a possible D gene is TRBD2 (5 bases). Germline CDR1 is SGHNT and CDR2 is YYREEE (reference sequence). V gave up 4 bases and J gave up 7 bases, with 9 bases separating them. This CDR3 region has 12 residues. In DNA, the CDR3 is TGTGCCAGCAGCGTCGGGGATAATGAGCAGTTCTTC. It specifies CASSVGDNEQFF.

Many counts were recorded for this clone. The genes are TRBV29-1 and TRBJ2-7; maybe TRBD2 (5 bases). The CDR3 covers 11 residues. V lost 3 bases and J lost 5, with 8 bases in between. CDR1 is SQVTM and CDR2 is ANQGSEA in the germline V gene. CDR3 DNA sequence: TGCAGCGTTGATTCGGGGAACGAGCAGTACTTC. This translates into CSVDSGNEQYF.

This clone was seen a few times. The CDR3 reads CASSFFGGTTNQPQHF. The CDR3 bases are TGTGCCAGCAGCTTTTTCGGGGGAACGACGAATCAGCCCCAGCATTTT. The chain is built from TRBV5-6 and TRBJ1-5; D might be TRBD1 (5 bases). Deletions cut 2 bases from V and 4 bases from J, with 16 bases between. The V gene's germline CDR1 is SGHDT and CDR2 YYEEEE. The CDR3 is 16 residues long.

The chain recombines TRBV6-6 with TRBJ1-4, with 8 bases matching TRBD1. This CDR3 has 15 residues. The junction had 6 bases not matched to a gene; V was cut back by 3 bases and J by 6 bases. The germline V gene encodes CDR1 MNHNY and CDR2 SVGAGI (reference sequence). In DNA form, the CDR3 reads TGTGCCAGCAGTTATAGAAGGACAGGGTATGAAAAACTGTTTTTT. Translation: CASSYRRTGYEKLFF.

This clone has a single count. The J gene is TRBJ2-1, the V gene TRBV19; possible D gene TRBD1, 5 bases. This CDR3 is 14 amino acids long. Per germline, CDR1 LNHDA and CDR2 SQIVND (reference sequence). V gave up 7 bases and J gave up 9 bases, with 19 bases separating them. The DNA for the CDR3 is TGTGCCAGTACCCCGAAGGGGTCTCTGGGTGAGCAGTTCTTC. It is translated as CASTPKGSLGEQFF.

The CDR3, as DNA: TGTGCCTGGAGTGTACTTACCTTGGACAGTGTCCACACCTTC. Protein sequence: CAWSVLTLDSVHTF. The chain combines TRBV30 with TRBJ1-2, with D perhaps TRBD1 (6 bases). This CDR3 is 14 amino acids long. Germline V gene sequence: CDR1 GTSNPN, CDR2 SVGIG (reference sequence). V was pared by 0 bases and J by 12 bases, with 20 bases between. Full variable domain (outside the CDR3, taken from reference TRBV30 and TRBJ1-2): SQTIHQWPATLVQPVGSPLSLECTVEGTSNPNLYWYRQAAGRGLQLLFYSVGIGQISSEVPQNLSASRPQDRQFILSSKKLLLSDSGFYLCAWSVLTLDSVHTFGSGTRLTVV.

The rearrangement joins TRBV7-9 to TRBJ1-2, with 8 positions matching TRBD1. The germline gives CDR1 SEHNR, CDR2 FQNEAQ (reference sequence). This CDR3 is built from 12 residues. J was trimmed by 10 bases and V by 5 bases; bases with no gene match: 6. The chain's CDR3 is CASSNRDRFYTF. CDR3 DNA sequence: TGTGCCAGCAGCAACCGGGACAGGTTCTACACCTTC.

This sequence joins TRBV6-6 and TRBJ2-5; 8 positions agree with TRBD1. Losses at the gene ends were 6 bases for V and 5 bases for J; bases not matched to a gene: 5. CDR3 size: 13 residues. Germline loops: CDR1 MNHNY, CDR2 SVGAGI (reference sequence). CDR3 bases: TGTGCCAGCAGCTCGGACAGGGTGGAGACCCAGTACTTC. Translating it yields CASSSDRVETQYF.

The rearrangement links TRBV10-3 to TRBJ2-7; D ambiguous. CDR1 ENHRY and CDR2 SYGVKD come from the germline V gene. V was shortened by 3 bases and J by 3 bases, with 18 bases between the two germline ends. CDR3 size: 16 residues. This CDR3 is CAISEGRDSPYYEQYF. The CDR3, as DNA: TGTGCCATCAGTGAAGGAAGAGATTCCCCCTACTACGAGCAGTACTTC.

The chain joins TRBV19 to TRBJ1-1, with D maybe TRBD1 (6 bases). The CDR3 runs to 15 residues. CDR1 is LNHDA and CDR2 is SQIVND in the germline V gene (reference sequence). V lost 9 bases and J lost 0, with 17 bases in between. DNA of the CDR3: TGTGCCAGCAACAGGGCACAAAACATGAACACTGAAGCTTTCTTT. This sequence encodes CASNRAQNMNTEAFF.

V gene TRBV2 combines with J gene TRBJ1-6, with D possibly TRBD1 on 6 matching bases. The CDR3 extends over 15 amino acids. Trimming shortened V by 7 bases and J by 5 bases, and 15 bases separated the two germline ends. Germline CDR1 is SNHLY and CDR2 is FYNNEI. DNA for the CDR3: TGTGCCAGCATCTCGCAGGGGTCGGATAATTCACCCCTCCACTTT. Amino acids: CASISQGSDNSPLHF.

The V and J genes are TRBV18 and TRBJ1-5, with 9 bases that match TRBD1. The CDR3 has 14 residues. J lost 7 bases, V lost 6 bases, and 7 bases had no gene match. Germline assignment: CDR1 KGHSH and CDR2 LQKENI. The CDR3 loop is CASSPGQGLQPQHF. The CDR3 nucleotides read TGTGCCAGCTCTCCGGGACAGGGTTTGCAGCCCCAGCATTTT.

For the CDR3, the DNA is TGCGCCAGCAGCTTGGTTAGCGGCCTTACCGGGGAGCTGTTTTTT. Protein product: CASSLVSGLTGELFF. The chain is built from TRBV5-1 and TRBJ2-2; tentative D call: TRBD2 (6 bases). Germline assignment: CDR1 SGHRS and CDR2 YFSETQ. Trimming pared 0 bases from V and 5 bases from J, leaving 11 bases between. This CDR3 region has 15 residues.

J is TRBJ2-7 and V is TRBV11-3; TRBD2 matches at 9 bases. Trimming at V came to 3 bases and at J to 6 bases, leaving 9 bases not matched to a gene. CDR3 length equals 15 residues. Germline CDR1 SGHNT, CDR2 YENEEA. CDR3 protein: CASSFRGGTSSEQYF. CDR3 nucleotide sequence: TGTGCCAGCAGCTTTCGGGGCGGGACTAGCTCCGAGCAGTACTTC.

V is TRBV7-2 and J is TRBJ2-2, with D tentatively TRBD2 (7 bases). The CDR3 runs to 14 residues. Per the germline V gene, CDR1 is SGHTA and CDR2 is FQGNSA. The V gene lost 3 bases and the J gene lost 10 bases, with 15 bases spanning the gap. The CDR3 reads CASSLRGKREELFF. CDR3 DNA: TGTGCCAGCAGCTTGAGGGGGAAGCGGGAGGAGCTGTTTTTT.

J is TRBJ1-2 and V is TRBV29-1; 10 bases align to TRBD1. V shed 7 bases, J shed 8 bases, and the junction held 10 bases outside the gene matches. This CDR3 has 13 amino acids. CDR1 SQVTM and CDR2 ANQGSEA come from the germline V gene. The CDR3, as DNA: TGCAGCGCTTGGACAGGGGGAAGGGACGGCTACACCTTC. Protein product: CSAWTGGRDGYTF.

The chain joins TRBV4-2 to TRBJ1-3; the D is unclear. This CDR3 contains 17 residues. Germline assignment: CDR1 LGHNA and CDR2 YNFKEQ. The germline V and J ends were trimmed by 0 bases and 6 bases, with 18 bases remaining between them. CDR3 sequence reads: CASSQESRGLDLNTIYF. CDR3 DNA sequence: TGTGCCAGCAGCCAAGAAAGTCGGGGTCTCGATCTAAACACCATATATTTT.

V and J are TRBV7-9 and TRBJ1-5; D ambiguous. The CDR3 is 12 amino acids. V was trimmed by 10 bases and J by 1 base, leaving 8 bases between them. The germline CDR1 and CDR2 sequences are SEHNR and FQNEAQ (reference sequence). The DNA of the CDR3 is TGTGCCATATCTAGGAGCAATCAGCCCCAGCATTTT. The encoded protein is CAISRSNQPQHF. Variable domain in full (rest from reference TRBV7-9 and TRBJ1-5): DTGVSQNPRHKITKRGQNVTFRCDPISEHNRLYWYRQTLGQGPEFLTYFQNEAQLEKSRLLSDRFSAERPKGSFSTLEIQRTEQGDSAMYLCAISRSNQPQHFGDGTRLSIL.

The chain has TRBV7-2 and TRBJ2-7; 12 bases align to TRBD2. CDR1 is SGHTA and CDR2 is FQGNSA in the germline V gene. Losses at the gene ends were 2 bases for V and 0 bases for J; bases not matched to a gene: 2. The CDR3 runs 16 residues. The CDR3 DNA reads TGTGCCAGCAGCTTAACTAGCGGGGGGAGCTCCTACGAGCAGTACTTC. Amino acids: CASSLTSGGSSYEQYF.

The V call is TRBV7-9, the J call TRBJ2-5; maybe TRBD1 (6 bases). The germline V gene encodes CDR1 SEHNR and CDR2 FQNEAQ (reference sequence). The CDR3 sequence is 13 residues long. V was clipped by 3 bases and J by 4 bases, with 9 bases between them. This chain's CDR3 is CASSFRGTETQYF. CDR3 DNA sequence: TGTGCCAGCAGCTTCAGGGGAACAGAGACCCAGTACTTC.

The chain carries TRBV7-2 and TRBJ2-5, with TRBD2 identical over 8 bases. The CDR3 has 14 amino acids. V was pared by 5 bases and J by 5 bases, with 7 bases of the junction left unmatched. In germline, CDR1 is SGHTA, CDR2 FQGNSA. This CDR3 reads CASSLSGGRETQYF. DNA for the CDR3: TGTGCCAGCAGCCTCTCGGGGGGGAGGGAGACCCAGTACTTC.

The CDR3 nucleotides read TGTGCCAGCAGTTTATTGGGGGGCGCGGGCTACACCTTC. It is translated as CASSLLGGAGYTF. V and J are TRBV28 and TRBJ1-2; weak D call: TRBD1 (6 bases). V shed 1 base and J shed 8 bases, with 11 bases lying between them. The length of the CDR3 is 13 residues. Germline lookup yields CDR1 MDHEN and CDR2 SYDVKM.

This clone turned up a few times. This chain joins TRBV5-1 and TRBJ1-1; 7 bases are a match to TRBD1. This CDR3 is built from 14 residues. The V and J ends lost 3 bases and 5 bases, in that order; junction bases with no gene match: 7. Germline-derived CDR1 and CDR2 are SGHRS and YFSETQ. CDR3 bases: TGCGCCAGCAGCTCTACAGGGGATCGGACTGAAGCTTTCTTT. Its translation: CASSSTGDRTEAFF.

As DNA, the CDR3 is TGTGCCAGTAGTATTGTAGGTCGGGGAGCCTCTGGAAACACCATATATTTT. Its translation: CASSIVGRGASGNTIYF. V is TRBV19 and J is TRBJ1-3, with no clear D. The CDR3 loop spans 17 amino acids. Germline CDR1 is LNHDA and CDR2 is SQIVND (reference sequence). Deletions cut 3 bases from V and 0 bases from J, with 15 bases between.

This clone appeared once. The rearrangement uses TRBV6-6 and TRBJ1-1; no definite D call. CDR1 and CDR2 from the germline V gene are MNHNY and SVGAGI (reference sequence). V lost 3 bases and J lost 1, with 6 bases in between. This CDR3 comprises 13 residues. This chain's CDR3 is CASSYTRNTEAFF. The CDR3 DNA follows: TGTGCCAGCAGTTATACACGGAACACTGAAGCTTTCTTT.

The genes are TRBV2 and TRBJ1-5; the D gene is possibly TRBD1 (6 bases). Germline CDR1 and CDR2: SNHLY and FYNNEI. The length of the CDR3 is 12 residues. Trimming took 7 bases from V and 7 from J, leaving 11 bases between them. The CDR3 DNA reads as TGTGCCAGCACGCAGGGGCGGCAGCCCCAGCATTTT. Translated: CASTQGRQPQHF.

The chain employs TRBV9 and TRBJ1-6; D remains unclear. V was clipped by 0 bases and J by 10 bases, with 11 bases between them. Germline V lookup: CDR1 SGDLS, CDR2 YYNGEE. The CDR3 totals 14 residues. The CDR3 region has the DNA TGTGCCAGCAGCGTAGGGGAAATCCTATCACCCCTCCACTTT. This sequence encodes CASSVGEILSPLHF.